Shown below are 13 T cell receptor beta chains from a single sample sequenced in a study of cytomegalovirus exposure and HLA in healthy donors. Use of 60 Vbeta and 13 Jbeta primers characterized the PCR. Produced via immunoSEQ multiplex PCR; TCRdb's table is partial and in-frame only. The sample has more than 95,000 clones, 10% to 15% seen once. Sequencing was carried out using PBMCs. The receptors originated from a middle-aged man in good health and CMV-seropositive.

In its sample, this clone was seen a few times. The chain recombines TRBV6-6 with TRBJ2-5; D might be TRBD1 (6 bases). Trimming pared 8 bases from V and 0 bases from J, leaving 10 bases between. The length of the CDR3 is 13 residues. Looked up from germline, CDR1 is MNHNY and CDR2 is SVGAGI (reference sequence). In nucleotides, the CDR3 is TGTGCCAGCGGACAGAGCTACCAAGAGACCCAGTACTTC. Residues: CASGQSYQETQYF.

The CDR3 sequence is CASSAIQGLDPAGYTF. The CDR3 region has the DNA TGTGCCAGCAGCGCCATACAGGGGTTGGATCCCGCTGGCTACACCTTC. The V call is TRBV13, the J call TRBJ1-2; 7 nucleotides match TRBD1. Germline CDR1 and CDR2: PRHDT and FYEKMQ (reference sequence). Trimming cost V 5 bases and J 7 bases; bases outside gene matches: 16. This CDR3 is built from 16 residues.

A few counts support this clone. The chain recombines TRBV5-6 with TRBJ2-5, with D hard to call. There are 14 residues in the CDR3. Germline CDR1 SGHDT, CDR2 YYEEEE. Trimming removed 4 bases at V and 5 bases at J, with 15 bases between. The CDR3 region has the DNA TGTGCCAGCAGCCAGGTGGTGGTCAGGGAGACCCAGTACTTC. This codes for CASSQVVVRETQYF.

The V call is TRBV4-1, the J call TRBJ1-5, with unresolved D. The ends were cut back, 1 base at V and 2 bases at J, with 9 bases in the middle. This CDR3 has 15 residues. Germline CDR1 and CDR2: MGHRA and YSYEKL. The CDR3 protein is CASSQVWPGNQPQHF. The CDR3 region has the DNA TGCGCCAGCAGCCAAGTATGGCCAGGCAATCAGCCCCAGCATTTT.

The rearrangement links TRBV6-1 to TRBJ2-1; TRBD2 agrees at 10 bases. This CDR3 spans 14 amino acids. With V trimmed by 2 bases and J by 12 bases, 7 bases remained unmatched. Looked up from germline, CDR1 is MNHNS and CDR2 is SASEGT. For the CDR3, the DNA is TGTGCCAGCAGTGAACTAGCGGGAGCTGAACGGCAGTTCTTC. Its translation: CASSELAGAERQFF.

V gene TRBV5-4 combines with J gene TRBJ1-1, with D perhaps TRBD1 (6 bases). V was trimmed by 2 bases and J by 6 bases, leaving 8 bases between them. Germline CDR1 SGHNT, CDR2 YYREEE (reference sequence). The CDR3 is 12 amino acids. CDR3 protein: CASSFRQAEAFF. CDR3 in DNA: TGTGCCAGCAGCTTCCGACAGGCTGAAGCTTTCTTT.

V is TRBV29-1 and J is TRBJ2-1, with 16 bases identical to TRBD2. With V trimmed by 3 bases and J by 1 base, 6 bases remained unmatched. From germline, CDR1 is SQVTM and CDR2 ANQGSEA. CDR3 length equals 18 residues. CDR3 DNA: TGCAGCGTTGAGGGACTAGCGGGAGGGCCGGTTTCCTACAATGAGCAGTTCTTC. This codes for CSVEGLAGGPVSYNEQFF.

This clone was counted between two and nine times. The V and J genes are TRBV19 and TRBJ2-2, with TRBD2 matching over 9 bases. This CDR3 region has 16 residues. The V segment lost 5 bases and the J segment 5 bases; nucleotides outside the gene matches: 9. Germline V gene lookup returns CDR1 LNHDA and CDR2 SQIVND (reference sequence). The CDR3: CASSLTSGGSTGELFF. The DNA of the CDR3 is TGTGCCAGTAGTTTGACTAGCGGAGGGAGTACCGGGGAGCTGTTTTTT.

This clone was seen once. The gene calls are TRBV19 and TRBJ1-4, with TRBD1 matching 8 bases. Per the germline V gene, CDR1 is LNHDA and CDR2 is SQIVND (reference sequence). The CDR3 consists of 15 residues. The J segment lost 3 bases and the V segment lost 5 bases, leaving 5 bases of the junction unmatched. CDR3 in amino acids: CASSAQGAANEKLFF. DNA for the CDR3: TGTGCCAGTAGTGCCCAGGGGGCGGCTAATGAAAAACTGTTTTTT.

This clone was observed a single time. CDR3 bases: TGCGCCAGCAGCCCCGCGGGGGACACCGGGGAGCTGTTTTTT. This gives the protein CASSPAGDTGELFF. The chain carries TRBV5-1 and TRBJ2-2; 7 bases fit TRBD2. The J segment lost 3 bases and the V segment lost 4 bases, leaving 3 bases of the junction unmatched. The CDR3 has 14 residues. CDR1 SGHRS and CDR2 YFSETQ come from the germline V gene.

Only a few counts were recorded for this clone. At one of its ends the junction is not consistent with the germline gene, which may arise from a read error. The rearrangement links TRBV6-6 to TRBJ1-5; D remains ambiguous. The CDR3 runs to 12 residues. Germline assignment: CDR1 MNHNY and CDR2 SVGAGI (reference sequence). Written as DNA, the CDR3 is TGTGCCAGCAGTTACGGTAGTGATCCCCCGCATTTT. This sequence encodes CASSYGSDPPHF.

This clone was counted between two and nine times. This sequence joins TRBV7-6 and TRBJ2-3; 12 bases fit TRBD2. Trimming took 2 bases from V and 4 from J; bases not matched to a gene: 1. Germline loops: CDR1 SGHVS, CDR2 FNYEAQ. The CDR3 sequence is 15 residues long. The CDR3 coding sequence is TGTGCCAGCAGCTTACTAGCGGGAGGGCCAGATACGCAGTATTTT. Translated, it gives CASSLLAGGPDTQYF.

This clone has a handful of counts. The rearrangement uses TRBV11-3 and TRBJ2-1, with 10 bases matching TRBD2. Losses at the gene ends were 5 bases for V and 4 bases for J; bases not matched to a gene: 8. Germline CDR1 reads SGHNT; CDR2 reads YENEEA. The CDR3 sequence is 16 residues long. This chain's CDR3 is CASSRAGTSVYNEQFF. In DNA, the CDR3 is TGTGCCAGCAGCCGGGCCGGGACTAGCGTTTACAATGAGCAGTTCTTC.